This note documents a single T cell receptor (beta chain) sequence. This sample is part of a study of shared clonotypes between healthy human individuals. Some clones are missing from TCRdb's copy, which holds only in-frame ones; the method was immunoSEQ multiplex PCR. The profile covers roughly 1,600,000 clones, with approximately 98.5% appearing a single time and 0.3% to 0.45% taken by the ten largest. The CDR3 extends over 15 amino acids. Germline CDR1 SGHNT, CDR2 YYREEE (reference sequence). The junction had 6 bases not matched to a gene; V was cut back by 4 bases and J by 1 base. Sequencing used naive CD4+ T cells sorted from blood. Subset defined: CD45RA+ positively selected. This TCR came from a man aged 25-45 years in good health. The gene calls are TRBV5-4 and TRBJ2-7; 9 bases match TRBD2. The CDR3 here is CASSPSGDRSYEQYF. CDR3 bases: TGTGCCAGCAGCCCTAGCGGGGATCGTTCCTACGAGCAGTACTTC.